One sample yielded the 27 T cell receptor beta chains listed below, sequenced in a study of shared clonotypes between healthy human individuals. Profiled with immunoSEQ multiplex PCR; TCRdb holds only in-frame clones, not every one. The table records about 980,000 clones, more than 75% of them present only once. The sequenced sample was memory CD4+ T cells sorted from blood. The subset: CD45RA-negative fraction. These receptor sequences come from a man aged 18 to 29 in good health.

V usage is TRBV7-2 and J usage is TRBJ2-1, with 8 bases matching TRBD2. J gave up 4 bases and V 1 base, and 3 bases lay outside the gene matches. This CDR3 has 15 residues. Germline V gene data show CDR1 as SGHTA and CDR2 as FQGNSA. CDR3 DNA: TGTGCCAGCAGCTTAGACCGGGGGGGTTACAATGAGCAGTTCTTC. It translates to CASSLDRGGYNEQFF.

The rearrangement links TRBV28 to TRBJ1-2; 7 bases align to TRBD1. Germline lookup yields CDR1 MDHEN and CDR2 SYDVKM. The CDR3 is 13 residues long. The V gene end was trimmed by 5 bases and the J gene end by 3 bases; junction bases not matched to a gene: 3. CDR3 nucleotide sequence: TGTGCCAGCAGTACCGGGACAGACTATGGCTACACCTTC. Protein sequence: CASSTGTDYGYTF.

This rearrangement joins TRBV5-6 to TRBJ1-3, with D hard to call. The CDR3 is made up of 16 amino acids. Germline CDR1 SGHDT, CDR2 YYEEEE. V was cut by 4 bases and J by 4 bases, with 18 bases left in between. The CDR3 spells CASSGPHKSAGNTIYF. The CDR3 nucleotides are TGTGCCAGCAGCGGGCCCCATAAGAGTGCCGGAAACACCATATATTTT.

This clone has just one count. The rearrangement links TRBV30 to TRBJ1-1, with D perhaps TRBD1 (6 bases). The V end was cut by 8 bases, the J end by 5 bases, with 15 bases between. Germline-derived CDR1 and CDR2 are GTSNPN and SVGIG (reference sequence). The CDR3 covers 12 residues. The CDR3 here is CAGWRGGTEAFF. DNA of the CDR3: TGTGCCGGGTGGCGAGGGGGAACTGAAGCTTTCTTT. The full variable domain, in which reference TRBV30 and TRBJ1-1 provide the parts outside the CDR3, is SQTIHQWPATLVQPVGSPLSLECTVEGTSNPNLYWYRQAAGRGLQLLFYSVGIGQISSEVPQNLSASRPQDRQFILSSKKLLLSDSGFYLCAGWRGGTEAFFGQGTRLTVV.

Notes on this clone: This sample includes further DNA sequences coding for the same CDR3. The rearrangement links TRBV5-1 to TRBJ2-5; TRBD1 is a possible D gene (6 bases). From germline, CDR1 is SGHRS and CDR2 YFSETQ. V lost 0 bases and J 1 base, leaving 10 bases between the germline ends. The CDR3 runs to 15 residues. CDR3 in DNA: TGCGCCAGCAGCTTGGGGGGCAGGGGCCAAGAGACCCAGTACTTC. This encodes CASSLGGRGQETQYF.

This clone was detected only a few times. J is TRBJ2-7 and V is TRBV30; no definite D call. V was shortened by 4 bases and J by 2 bases, with 12 bases between the two germline ends. The CDR3 length is 13 residues. The germline V gene encodes CDR1 GTSNPN and CDR2 SVGIG (reference sequence). CDR3 bases: TGTGCCTGGAACGATGGATTCACCTACGAGCAGTACTTC. Translating gives CAWNDGFTYEQYF.

The chain carries TRBV10-3 and TRBJ1-1; D possibly corresponds to TRBD1 (6 bases). Germline V lookup: CDR1 ENHRY, CDR2 SYGVKD. The CDR3 runs 15 residues. V dropped 4 bases and J dropped 5 bases, with 17 bases sitting between them. Here the CDR3 DNA reads TGTGCCATCAGTGCCGAAGGGGGGCTCGCGACTGAAGCTTTCTTT. As protein: CAISAEGGLATEAFF.

The sample holds a few counts of this clone. Written as DNA, the CDR3 is TGTGCCAGCAGCTTGGCCGAGGGGCACGAGCAGTACTTC. Translated, it gives CASSLAEGHEQYF. The V gene is TRBV5-4, the J gene TRBJ2-7, with D possibly being TRBD1 or TRBD2 (5 bases each). V was cut by 0 bases and J by 5 bases, with 9 bases left in between. The CDR3 has 13 residues. CDR1 SGHNT and CDR2 YYREEE come from the germline V gene (reference sequence).

The rearrangement joins TRBV5-6 to TRBJ2-7, with 12 positions matching TRBD1. The CDR3 contains 16 residues. Germline V gives CDR1 SGHDT, CDR2 YYEEEE. Trimming removed 3 bases from V and 3 bases from J; junction bases left unmatched: 7. The CDR3 DNA reads TGTGCCAGCAGCTCCCCCGGGACAGGGGGCTTCTACGAGCAGTACTTC. Translated: CASSSPGTGGFYEQYF. The full variable domain, in which reference TRBV5-6 and TRBJ2-7 provide the parts outside the CDR3, is DAGVTQSPTHLIKTRGQQVTLRCSPKSGHDTVSWYQQALGQGPQFIFQYYEEEERQRGNFPDRFSGHQFPNYSSELNVNALLLGDSALYLCASSSPGTGGFYEQYFGPGTRLTVT.

The J gene is TRBJ2-4, the V gene TRBV30; D tentatively fits TRBD1 or TRBD2 (7 bases each). The germline V and J ends were trimmed by 1 base and 9 bases, with 16 bases remaining between them. The CDR3 runs 14 residues. Germline-derived CDR1 and CDR2 are GTSNPN and SVGIG (reference sequence). The CDR3 DNA is TGTGCCTGGAGTGCCCAGGGGGGCGGGGGCATTCAGTACTTC. As protein: CAWSAQGGGGIQYF.

The rearrangement joins TRBV7-8 to TRBJ2-3; TRBD2 matches at 8 bases. Germline V lookup: CDR1 SGHVS, CDR2 FQNEAQ. This CDR3 is built from 13 residues. With 3 bases clipped from V and 6 bases from J, the junction kept 2 bases outside the gene matches. The CDR3 sequence: CASSFGTRDTQYF. In DNA form, the CDR3 reads TGTGCCAGCAGCTTCGGGACTAGGGATACGCAGTATTTT.

This chain links TRBV6-1 with TRBJ1-4; D unresolved. Germline V gene lookup returns CDR1 MNHNS and CDR2 SASEGT. The V and J ends lost 7 bases and 7 bases respectively, with 13 bases between them. The CDR3 contains 13 residues. DNA for the CDR3: TGTGCCAGCAAGCTTTTTGAGACTGAAAAACTGTTTTTT. Translated, it gives CASKLFETEKLFF.

V is TRBV5-1 and J is TRBJ1-1; tentative D call: TRBD1 (5 bases). Looked up from germline, CDR1 is SGHRS and CDR2 is YFSETQ. The CDR3 totals 14 residues. Trimming removed 4 bases from V and 1 base from J, with 11 bases in between. CDR3 loop: CASSRGTENTEAFF. As DNA, the CDR3 is TGCGCCAGCAGCCGTGGGACCGAGAACACTGAAGCTTTCTTT.

The chain joins TRBV10-3 to TRBJ2-3, with TRBD2 matching over 9 bases. After removal of 2 bases from V and 6 bases from J, the junction contained 9 bases not matched to a gene. The CDR3 runs 16 residues. The germline V gene has CDR1 ENHRY and CDR2 SYGVKD. In DNA, the CDR3 is TGTGCCATCAGTGAGGGCCCAGCGGGGGGAACGGATACGCAGTATTTT. Encoded protein: CAISEGPAGGTDTQYF.

J is TRBJ2-1 and V is TRBV18; 10 nucleotides line up with TRBD1. With 6 bases clipped from V and 6 bases from J, the junction kept 11 bases outside the gene matches. Germline V gene data show CDR1 as KGHSH and CDR2 as LQKENI. The CDR3 loop spans 16 amino acids. The CDR3 nucleotides are TGTGCCAGCTCTCAACCGGGACAGGGGAGTATCAATGAGCAGTTCTTC. Its protein product is CASSQPGQGSINEQFF.

This clone was observed a few times. The rearrangement links TRBV27 to TRBJ2-2, with D perhaps matching TRBD2 (5 bases). Germline CDR1 reads MNHEY; CDR2 reads SMNVEV (reference sequence). Trimming pared 7 bases from V and 4 bases from J, leaving 16 bases between. The CDR3 consists of 15 residues. CDR3 residues: CASKIPEAGTGELFF. In nucleotides, the CDR3 is TGTGCCAGCAAAATACCCGAGGCGGGCACCGGGGAGCTGTTTTTT.

The chain uses TRBV5-4 and TRBJ2-1; TRBD1 agrees at 8 bases. Germline trimming cut 2 bases from V and 7 bases from J; bases unmatched to any gene: 8. Germline V gives CDR1 SGHNT, CDR2 YYREEE (reference sequence). This CDR3 has 15 amino acids. CDR3 bases: TGTGCCAGCAGCTTTGACAGGGGTGTGGAGAATGAGCAGTTCTTC. It encodes CASSFDRGVENEQFF.

The CDR3 region is CASSLWTGGTNQPQHF. The CDR3 DNA reads TGTGCCAGCAGCTTATGGACAGGGGGTACCAATCAGCCCCAGCATTTT. V is TRBV7-9 and J is TRBJ1-5, with TRBD1 identical over 10 bases. Trimming took 2 bases from V and 3 from J; bases not matched to a gene: 4. Germline V gene lookup returns CDR1 SEHNR and CDR2 FQNEAQ (reference sequence). CDR3 length: 16 amino acids. Together with reference TRBV7-9 and TRBJ1-5, the CDR3 gives the full variable domain: DTGVSQNPRHKITKRGQNVTFRCDPISEHNRLYWYRQTLGQGPEFLTYFQNEAQLEKSRLLSDRFSAERPKGSFSTLEIQRTEQGDSAMYLCASSLWTGGTNQPQHFGDGTRLSIL.

The chain joins TRBV10-3 to TRBJ2-1; 9 nucleotides match TRBD2. V was clipped by 5 bases and J by 9 bases; unmatched bases: 5. Germline loops: CDR1 ENHRY, CDR2 SYGVKD. This CDR3 region has 13 residues. The CDR3 DNA follows: TGTGCCATCAGTATTGGACTAGCGAGTGAGCAGTTCTTC. Translation: CAISIGLASEQFF.

The chain employs TRBV5-4 and TRBJ2-7; D may be TRBD2 (5 bases). This CDR3 contains 13 residues. Germline V gene sequence: CDR1 SGHNT, CDR2 YYREEE (reference sequence). Trimming took 0 bases from V and 5 from J, leaving 9 bases between them. This CDR3 reads CASSLANGDEQYF. CDR3 DNA: TGTGCCAGCAGCTTGGCTAACGGGGACGAGCAGTACTTC.

The gene calls are TRBV27 and TRBJ1-1; D ambiguous. The CDR3 has 14 amino acids. Germline CDR1 MNHEY, CDR2 SMNVEV (reference sequence). Trimming cost V 5 bases and J 1 base, with 11 bases left between them. CDR3 region: CASSVRPKNTEAFF. The CDR3 region has the DNA TGTGCCAGCAGTGTCAGGCCAAAGAACACTGAAGCTTTCTTT.

This clone was recorded many times. This chain connects TRBV19 to TRBJ1-2, with D perhaps matching TRBD1 (5 bases). The germline V gene encodes CDR1 LNHDA and CDR2 SQIVND (reference sequence). The CDR3 totals 16 residues. V lost 3 bases, J lost 4 bases, and 18 bases lay in between. The CDR3 DNA follows: TGTGCCAGTAGTATGTATTTAAGGGGTAATGGCTATGGCTACACCTTC. Its translation is CASSMYLRGNGYGYTF.

The rearrangement uses TRBV6-6 and TRBJ2-7, with 9 bases identical to TRBD1. CDR1 is MNHNY and CDR2 is SVGAGI in the germline V gene (reference sequence). The CDR3 length is 14 residues. Trimming cost V 6 bases and J 2 bases; bases outside gene matches: 5. The chain's CDR3 is CASSLQGAAYEQYF. As DNA, the CDR3 is TGTGCCAGCAGCCTACAGGGGGCAGCCTACGAGCAGTACTTC.

In regard to this clone: This specimen includes other DNA sequences encoding the same CDR3. The chain combines TRBV30 with TRBJ2-5; D gene ambiguous. The CDR3 is made up of 12 amino acids. Germline V gene lookup returns CDR1 GTSNPN and CDR2 SVGIG (reference sequence). V lost 5 bases and J lost 5, with 12 bases in between. In DNA, the CDR3 is TGTGCCTGGTCCGGGCGTCGGGAGACCCAGTACTTC. It is translated as CAWSGRRETQYF.

This chain joins TRBV5-1 and TRBJ1-6; 8 bases map to TRBD1. V dropped 4 bases and J dropped 6; count of bases not matched to a gene: 6. The CDR3 runs to 15 residues. Germline CDR1 reads SGHRS; CDR2 reads YFSETQ. CDR3 bases: TGCGCCAGCAGCCCCCTCGGGACAGGTAATTCACCCCTCCACTTT. It yields the protein CASSPLGTGNSPLHF. Filled out from reference TRBV5-1 and TRBJ1-6, the complete variable domain reads KAGVTQTPRYLIKTRGQQVTLSCSPISGHRSVSWYQQTPGQGLQFLFEYFSETQRNKGNFPGRFSGRQFSNSRSEMNVSTLELGDSALYLCASSPLGTGNSPLHFGNGTRLTVT.

This clone was seen only a few times. This rearrangement joins TRBV23-1 to TRBJ1-5; the D is unclear. TRBV23-1 is sorted into the ORF group, with uncertain function. This CDR3 spans 15 amino acids. V was trimmed by 4 bases and J by 1 base, leaving 11 bases between them. The CDR3 nucleotides read TGCGCCAGCAGTCGGGTCAGGAGCAGCAATCAGCCCCAGCATTTT. It codes for CASSRVRSSNQPQHF.

This clone was observed a handful of times. V is TRBV28 and J is TRBJ1-2, with 7 bases identical to TRBD1. V shed 6 bases and J 6 bases; nucleotides not matched to a gene: 7. CDR1 MDHEN and CDR2 SYDVKM come from the germline V gene. This CDR3 is 13 amino acids long. This chain's CDR3 is CASSEQGKDGYTF. The DNA of the CDR3 is TGTGCCAGCAGCGAACAGGGGAAGGATGGCTACACCTTC.